A selection of T cell receptor beta chains follows, all from one sample in a study of cytomegalovirus exposure and HLA in healthy donors. Assay used: immunoSEQ multiplex PCR; TCRdb lists only in-frame clones, some missing. The sample has some 140,000 clones; over 60% are singletons. Source material: PBMCs. Receptors originate from a male donor in good health and CMV-seropositive. The CDR3 runs from the conserved cysteine through the conserved F or W. A D gene is named only where the DNA matches it firmly.

j_gene	d_gene	v_gene	CDR3aa
TRBJ2-1	TRBD2	TRBV13	CASSRGGRAVVEQFF
TRBJ2-2	TRBD1	TRBV30	CALRQTGTGITGELFF
TRBJ2-4	NA	TRBV7-8	CASSLERGTIQYF
TRBJ2-5	NA	TRBV15	CATSRDLSGETQYF
TRBJ2-7	TRBD1	TRBV4-3	CASSQVGQGVEEQYF
TRBJ1-4	TRBD1	TRBV2	CASSEAQGTVEKLFF
TRBJ2-3	NA	TRBV28	CASNPGQGLAAGGFTDTQYF
TRBJ1-5	NA	TRBV6-6	CASRTGYQPQHF
TRBJ1-2	NA	TRBV19	CASSLTGPYGYTF
TRBJ2-5	TRBD1	TRBV5-4	CASSVGQIQETQYF
TRBJ2-1	TRBD1	TRBV5-4	CASSLGDRGHYEQFF
TRBJ2-1	NA	TRBV5-3	CARSLQVYNEQFF
TRBJ1-1	NA	TRBV7-8	CASSFLGGAEAFF
TRBJ2-7	TRBD2	TRBV5-4	CASSLSGLATYEQYF
TRBJ2-3	TRBD2	TRBV25-1	CASSEYGGADTQYF
TRBJ2-1	TRBD2	TRBV7-2	CASSLGGSTHEQFF
TRBJ2-7	TRBD2	TRBV7-2	CASSLVAGASYEQYF
TRBJ1-1	NA	TRBV10-3	CAISGGGGTEAFF
TRBJ2-7	NA	TRBV28	CATQAGLAYEQYF
TRBJ2-7	TRBD1	TRBV7-8	CASSPTDRVSEQYF
TRBJ1-5	NA	TRBV7-2	CASSLGVGFGQPQHF
TRBJ1-3	TRBD1	TRBV6-5	CASSWQGAPGNTIYF
TRBJ1-1	NA	TRBV28	CASREAGYTEAFF
TRBJ2-5	TRBD1	TRBV7-9	CASSADRGGKTQYF
TRBJ1-5	NA	TRBV21-1	CASSKMTIHQPQHF
TRBJ1-5	NA	TRBV28	CASSLTVGRNNQPQHF
TRBJ2-5	TRBD2	TRBV6-1	CASKFAGGETQYF
TRBJ2-7	TRBD2	TRBV4-1	CASSHLGLAGGHSSYEQYF
TRBJ2-2	NA	TRBV18	CASSPTGNAGELFF
TRBJ2-7	NA	TRBV25-1	CASRGAEQYF
TRBJ2-2	TRBD2	TRBV7-9	CASSVKSLAGVGELFF
TRBJ1-2	NA	TRBV21-1	CASSTSTRAGGYPF
TRBJ2-5	TRBD1	TRBV29-1	CSASRTGGTSETQYF
TRBJ1-5	TRBD1	TRBV12-5	CASGPGTGVGQPQHF
TRBJ2-1	NA	TRBV27	CASKTNNEQFF
TRBJ1-1	NA	TRBV5-6	CASSTGGVLRTEAFF
TRBJ1-1	NA	TRBV5-5	CASSLGGLLFEAFF
TRBJ1-6	NA	TRBV10-3	CAISELGPSTYNSPLHF
TRBJ1-5	NA	TRBV14	CASSQGPNQPQHF
TRBJ2-3	TRBD2	TRBV6-5	CASSYGASGRTDTQYF
TRBJ2-3	TRBD2	TRBV7-2	CASSFYGGGALTDTQYF